This entry concerns a single T cell receptor (beta chain). Its specificity is unknown. This sample also contains other DNA sequences that code for the same CDR3. This table comes from immunoSEQ multiplex PCR, and its TCRdb copy is limited to in-frame clones, with some not included. Of 440,000 or so clones in the sample, 90% were seen once. The data are from a study of Ad26.COV2.S vaccination and SARS-CoV-2 variants. Whole-study context: Doses of Ad26.COV2.S were injected into muscle once or twice, 56 days apart.

Trimming shortened V by 0 bases and J by 2 bases, and 10 bases separated the two germline ends. The CDR3 sequence is 15 residues long. Germline V CDR1 and CDR2: SGDLS, YYNGEE. Described treatment: some 20 received Ad26.COV2.S at low or high dose, single or two shots; 5 received placebo; per-sample allocation not given. Specimen acquisition occurred on day 63 following the initial vaccine or placebo injection. Aged 18-55 years, donor was enrolled in Boston in about 2020. Study-level results: Comparability of non-spike TCR breadth was observed across vaccine and placebo recipients.

The clonotype originates from a person aged 18-60 years who received the Ad26.COV2.S COVID-19 vaccine or a placebo. This chain joins TRBV9 and TRBJ2-3, with D possibly being TRBD2 (6 bases). The material was peripheral blood, obtained in a trial of Ad26.COV2.S vaccine versus placebo. CDR3 protein: CASSVDGSSTDTQYF. CDR3 nucleotide sequence: TGTGCCAGCAGCGTAGACGGGAGCTCCACAGATACGCAGTATTTT.